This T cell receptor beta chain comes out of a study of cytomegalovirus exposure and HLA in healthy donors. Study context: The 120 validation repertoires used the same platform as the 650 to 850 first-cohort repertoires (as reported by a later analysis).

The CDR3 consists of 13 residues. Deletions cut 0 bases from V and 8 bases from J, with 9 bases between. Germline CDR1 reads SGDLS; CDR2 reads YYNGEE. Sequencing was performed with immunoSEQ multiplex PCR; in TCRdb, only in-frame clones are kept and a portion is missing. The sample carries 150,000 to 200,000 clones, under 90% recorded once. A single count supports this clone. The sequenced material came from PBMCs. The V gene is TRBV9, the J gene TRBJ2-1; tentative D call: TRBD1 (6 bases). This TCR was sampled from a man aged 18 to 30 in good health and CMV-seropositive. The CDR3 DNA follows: TGTGCCAGCAGCGTAGCCAACAGGGATGAGCAGTTCTTC. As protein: CASSVANRDEQFF.